The TCR beta chain under discussion was sequenced for a study of shared clonotypes between healthy human individuals. This CDR3 spans 15 amino acids. Trimming left V 2 bases short and J 7 bases short, with 17 bases between. Germline values: CDR1 MNHEY, CDR2 SVGAGI. Researchers ran the assay at a deep level. Measured with immunoSEQ multiplex PCR; TCRdb has only the in-frame clones, and not every one. The table lists 2 million to 3 million clones, approximately 92% of them singletons, with more than 0.12% in the top ten. The sample taken for sequencing was naive CD4+ T cells sorted from blood. Stated subset: CD45RA+ positively selected. This sequence was found in a man aged 18-30 years in good health. This chain links TRBV6-5 with TRBJ1-2, with D possibly TRBD1 on 5 matching bases. CDR3 sequence: CASSYLSGTPRGYTF. The CDR3 coding sequence is TGTGCCAGCAGTTACCTCTCCGGGACTCCGCGTGGCTACACCTTC.